This TCR beta chain appears in the sequencing data of a study of T cells in Graves' hyperthyroidism and ophthalmopathy. Study context: Peripheral blood was taken when the disease was first diagnosed, before any treatment began.

The source material, RNA transcripts, was used to amplify TCR beta CDR3 regions. TCR CDR3 regions were first amplified by RT-PCR with HTBI primers. TCRdb reanalysed the multiplex PCR reads using MiXCR and keeps one entry per CDR3 protein. This table holds fewer than 400,000 distinct CDR3 sequences, about 14% found once. Trimming shortened V by 10 bases and J by 2 bases, and 12 bases separated the two germline ends. Germline V gene lookup returns CDR1 MDHEN and CDR2 SYDVKM. This CDR3 has 12 residues. This clonotype has ten or more counts. The material sequenced was blood. The clonotype comes from a man in his forties or fifties with Graves' ophthalmopathy. V and J are TRBV28 and TRBJ2-7; maybe TRBD2 (5 bases). The CDR3 coding sequence is TGTGCCACCGCGGGTCAGGCCTACGAGCAGTACTTC. As protein: CATAGQAYEQYF.